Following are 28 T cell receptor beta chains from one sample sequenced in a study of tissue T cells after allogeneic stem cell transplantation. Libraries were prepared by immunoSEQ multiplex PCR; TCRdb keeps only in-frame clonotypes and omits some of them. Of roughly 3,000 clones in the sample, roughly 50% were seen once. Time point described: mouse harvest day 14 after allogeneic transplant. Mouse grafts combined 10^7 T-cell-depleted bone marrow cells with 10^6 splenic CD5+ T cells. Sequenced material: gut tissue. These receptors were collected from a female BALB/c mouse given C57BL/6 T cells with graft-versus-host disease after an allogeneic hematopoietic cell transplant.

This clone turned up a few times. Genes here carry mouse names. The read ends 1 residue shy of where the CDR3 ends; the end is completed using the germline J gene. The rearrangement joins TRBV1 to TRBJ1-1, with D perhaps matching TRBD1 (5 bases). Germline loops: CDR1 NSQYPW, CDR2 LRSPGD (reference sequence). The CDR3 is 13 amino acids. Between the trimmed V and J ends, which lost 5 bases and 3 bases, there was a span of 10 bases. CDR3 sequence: CTCSPGGDTEVFF. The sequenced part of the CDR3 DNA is TGCACCTGCAGTCCAGGAGGGGACACAGAAGTCTTC. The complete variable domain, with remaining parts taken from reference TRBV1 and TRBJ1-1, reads VTLLEQNPRWRLVPRGQAVNLRCILKNSQYPWMSWYQQDLQKQLQWLFTLRSPGDKEVKSLPGADYLATRVTDTELRLQVANMSQGRTLYCTCSPGGDTEVFFGKGTRLTVV.

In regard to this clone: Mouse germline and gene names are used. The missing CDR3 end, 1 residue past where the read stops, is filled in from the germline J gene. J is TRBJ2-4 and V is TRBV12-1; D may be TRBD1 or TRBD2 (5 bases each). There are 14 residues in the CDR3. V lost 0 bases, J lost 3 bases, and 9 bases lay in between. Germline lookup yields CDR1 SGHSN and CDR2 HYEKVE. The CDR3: CASSLGGGQNTLYF. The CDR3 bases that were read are TGTGCCAGCTCTCTCGGGGGAGGACAAAACACCTTGTAC.

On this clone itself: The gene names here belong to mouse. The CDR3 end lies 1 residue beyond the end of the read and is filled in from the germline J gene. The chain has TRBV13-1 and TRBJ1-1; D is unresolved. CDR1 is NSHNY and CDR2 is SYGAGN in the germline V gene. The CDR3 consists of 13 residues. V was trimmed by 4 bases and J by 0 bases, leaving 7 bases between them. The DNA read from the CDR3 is TGTGCCAGCAGTCCCGGTGCAAACACAGAAGTCTTC. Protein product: CASSPGANTEVF. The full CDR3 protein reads CASSPGANTEVFF.

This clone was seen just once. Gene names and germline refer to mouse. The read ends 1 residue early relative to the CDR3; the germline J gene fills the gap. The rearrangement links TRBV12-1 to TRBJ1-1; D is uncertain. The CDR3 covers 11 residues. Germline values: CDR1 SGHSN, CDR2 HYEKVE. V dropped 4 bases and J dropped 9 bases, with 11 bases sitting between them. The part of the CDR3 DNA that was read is TGTGCCAGCTCGGCGGGGAGGAAAGTCTTC. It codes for CASSAGRKVF. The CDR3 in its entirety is CASSAGRKVFF.

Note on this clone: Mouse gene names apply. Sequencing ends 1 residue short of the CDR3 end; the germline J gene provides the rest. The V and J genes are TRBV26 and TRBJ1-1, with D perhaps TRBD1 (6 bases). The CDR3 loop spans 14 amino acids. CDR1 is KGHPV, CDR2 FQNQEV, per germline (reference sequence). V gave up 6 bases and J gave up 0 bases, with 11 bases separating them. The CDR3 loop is CASSPRGANTEVFF. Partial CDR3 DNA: TGTGCCAGCAGCCCCAGGGGTGCAAACACAGAAGTCTTC.

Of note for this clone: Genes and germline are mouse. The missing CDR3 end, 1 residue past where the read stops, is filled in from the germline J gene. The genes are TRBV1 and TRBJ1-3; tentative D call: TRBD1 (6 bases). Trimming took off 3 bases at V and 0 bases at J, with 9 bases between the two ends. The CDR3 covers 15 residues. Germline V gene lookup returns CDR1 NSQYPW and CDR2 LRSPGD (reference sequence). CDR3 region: CTCSARQVSGNTLYF. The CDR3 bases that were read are TGCACCTGCAGTGCCAGACAGGTTTCTGGAAATACGCTCTAT. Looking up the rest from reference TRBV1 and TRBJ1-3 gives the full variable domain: VTLLEQNPRWRLVPRGQAVNLRCILKNSQYPWMSWYQQDLQKQLQWLFTLRSPGDKEVKSLPGADYLATRVTDTELRLQVANMSQGRTLYCTCSARQVSGNTLYFGEGSRLIVV.

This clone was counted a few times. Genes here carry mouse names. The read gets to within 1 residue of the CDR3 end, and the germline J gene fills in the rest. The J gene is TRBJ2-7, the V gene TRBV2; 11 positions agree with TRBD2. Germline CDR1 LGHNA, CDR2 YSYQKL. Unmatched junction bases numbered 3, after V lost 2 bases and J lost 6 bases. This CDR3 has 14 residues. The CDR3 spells CASSQTGGALEQYF. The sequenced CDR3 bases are TGTGCCAGCAGCCAAACTGGGGGGGCGCTTGAACAGTAC.

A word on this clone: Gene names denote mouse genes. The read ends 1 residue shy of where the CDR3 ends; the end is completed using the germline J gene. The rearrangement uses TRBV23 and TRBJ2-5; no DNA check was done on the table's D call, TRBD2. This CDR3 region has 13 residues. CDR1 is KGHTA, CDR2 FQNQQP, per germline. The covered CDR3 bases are TGCTCCAGCCCACTGGGGGGGCCAGACACCCAGTAC. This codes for CSSPLGGPDTQY. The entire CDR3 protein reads CSSPLGGPDTQYF.

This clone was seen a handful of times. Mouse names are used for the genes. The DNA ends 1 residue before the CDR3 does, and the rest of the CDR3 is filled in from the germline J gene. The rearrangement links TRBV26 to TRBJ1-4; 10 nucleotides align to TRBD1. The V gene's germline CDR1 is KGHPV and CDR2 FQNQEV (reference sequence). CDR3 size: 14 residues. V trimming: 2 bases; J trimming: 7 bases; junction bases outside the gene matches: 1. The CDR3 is CASSLRTGGERLFF. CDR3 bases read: TGTGCCAGCAGTCTGAGGACAGGGGGCGAAAGATTATTT.

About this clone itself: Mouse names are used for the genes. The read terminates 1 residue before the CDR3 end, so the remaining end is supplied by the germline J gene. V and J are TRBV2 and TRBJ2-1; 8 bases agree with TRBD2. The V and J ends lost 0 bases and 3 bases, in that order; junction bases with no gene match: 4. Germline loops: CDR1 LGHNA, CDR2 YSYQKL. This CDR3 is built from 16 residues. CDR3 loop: CASSQDPGGTYAEQFF. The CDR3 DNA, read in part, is TGTGCCAGCAGCCAAGATCCTGGGGGGACCTATGCTGAGCAGTTC.

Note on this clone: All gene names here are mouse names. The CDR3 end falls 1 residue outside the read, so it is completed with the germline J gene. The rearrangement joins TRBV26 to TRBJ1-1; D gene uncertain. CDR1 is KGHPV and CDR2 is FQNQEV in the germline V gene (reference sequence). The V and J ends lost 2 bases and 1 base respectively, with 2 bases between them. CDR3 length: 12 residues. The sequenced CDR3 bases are TGTGCCAGCAGTCTGGGGAACACAGAAGTCTTC. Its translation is CASSLGNTEVF. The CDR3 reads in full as CASSLGNTEVFF.

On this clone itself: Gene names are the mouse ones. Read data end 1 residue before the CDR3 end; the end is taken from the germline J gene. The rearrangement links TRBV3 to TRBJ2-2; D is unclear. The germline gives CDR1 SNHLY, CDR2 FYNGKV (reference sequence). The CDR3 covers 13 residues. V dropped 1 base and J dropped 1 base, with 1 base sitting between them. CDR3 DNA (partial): TGTGCCAGCAGCTTAGGAAACACCGGGCAGCTCTAC. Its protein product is CASSLGNTGQLY. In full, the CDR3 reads CASSLGNTGQLYF.

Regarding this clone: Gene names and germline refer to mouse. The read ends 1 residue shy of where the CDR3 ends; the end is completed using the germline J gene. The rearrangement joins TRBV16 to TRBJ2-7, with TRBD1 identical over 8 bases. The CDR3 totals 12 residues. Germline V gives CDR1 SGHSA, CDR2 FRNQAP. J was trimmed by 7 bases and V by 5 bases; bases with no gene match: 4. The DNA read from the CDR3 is TGTGCAAGCAGCCTCAGGGGGCACGAACAGTAC. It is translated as CASSLRGHEQY. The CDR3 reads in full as CASSLRGHEQYF.

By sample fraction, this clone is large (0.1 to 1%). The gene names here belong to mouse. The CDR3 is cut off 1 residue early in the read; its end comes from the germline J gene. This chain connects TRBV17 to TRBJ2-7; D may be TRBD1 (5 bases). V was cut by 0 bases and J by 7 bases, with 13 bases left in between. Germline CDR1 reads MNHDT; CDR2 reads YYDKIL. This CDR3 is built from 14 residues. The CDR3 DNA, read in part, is TGTGCTAGCAGTAGAGATGAAGAGGGGAGGGAACAGTAC. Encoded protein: CASSRDEEGREQY. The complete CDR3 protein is CASSRDEEGREQYF.

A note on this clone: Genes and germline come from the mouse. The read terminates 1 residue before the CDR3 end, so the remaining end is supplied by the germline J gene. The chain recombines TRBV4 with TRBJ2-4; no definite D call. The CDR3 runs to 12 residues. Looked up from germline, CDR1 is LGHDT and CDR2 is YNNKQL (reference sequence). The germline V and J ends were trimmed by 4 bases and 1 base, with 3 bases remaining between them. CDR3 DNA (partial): TGTGCCAGCAGCTTTGGTCAAAACACCTTGTAC. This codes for CASSFGQNTLY. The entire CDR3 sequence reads CASSFGQNTLYF.

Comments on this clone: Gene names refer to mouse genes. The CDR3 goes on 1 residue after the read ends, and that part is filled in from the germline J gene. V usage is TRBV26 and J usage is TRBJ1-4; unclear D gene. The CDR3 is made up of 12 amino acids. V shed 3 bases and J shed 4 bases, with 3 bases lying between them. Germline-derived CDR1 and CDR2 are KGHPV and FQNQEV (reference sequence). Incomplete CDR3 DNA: TGTGCCAGCAGTCTAGTCAACGAAAGATTATTT. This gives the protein CASSLVNERLF. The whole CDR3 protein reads CASSLVNERLFF.

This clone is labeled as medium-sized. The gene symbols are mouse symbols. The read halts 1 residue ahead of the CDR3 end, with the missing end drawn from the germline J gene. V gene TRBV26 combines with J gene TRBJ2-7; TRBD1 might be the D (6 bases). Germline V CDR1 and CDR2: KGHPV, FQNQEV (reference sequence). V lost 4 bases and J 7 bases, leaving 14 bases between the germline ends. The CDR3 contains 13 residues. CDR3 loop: CASSPRQEGEQYF. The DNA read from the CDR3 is TGTGCCAGCAGTCCCAGACAGGAGGGGGAACAGTAC.

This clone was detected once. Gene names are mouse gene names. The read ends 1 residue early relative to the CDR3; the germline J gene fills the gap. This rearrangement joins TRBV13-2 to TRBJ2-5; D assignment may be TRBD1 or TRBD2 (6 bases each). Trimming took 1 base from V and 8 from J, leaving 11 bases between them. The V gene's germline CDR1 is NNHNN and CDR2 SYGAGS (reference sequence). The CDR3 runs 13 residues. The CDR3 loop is CASGDRGRGTQYF. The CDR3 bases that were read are TGTGCCAGCGGTGATCGGGGGCGCGGCACCCAGTAC.

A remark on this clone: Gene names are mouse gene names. The CDR3 bases that were read are TGTGCCAGCAGTCTATTTGCAGAAACGCTGTAT. Amino acid sequence: CASSLFAETLY. The entire CDR3 protein is CASSLFAETLYF. The rearrangement links TRBV26 to TRBJ2-3, with D unresolved. The CDR3 is cut off 1 residue early in the read; its end comes from the germline J gene. The ends were cut back, 3 bases at V and 2 bases at J, with 3 bases in the middle. The CDR3 spans 12 residues. Germline loops: CDR1 KGHPV, CDR2 FQNQEV (reference sequence). Based on the CDR3 plus reference TRBV26 and TRBJ2-3, the full variable domain is NSKVIQTPRYLVKGQGQKAKMRCIPEKGHPVVFWYQQNKNNEFKFLINFQNQEVLQQIDMTEKRFSAECPSNSPCSLEIQSSEAGDSALYLCASSLFAETLYFGSGTRLTVL.

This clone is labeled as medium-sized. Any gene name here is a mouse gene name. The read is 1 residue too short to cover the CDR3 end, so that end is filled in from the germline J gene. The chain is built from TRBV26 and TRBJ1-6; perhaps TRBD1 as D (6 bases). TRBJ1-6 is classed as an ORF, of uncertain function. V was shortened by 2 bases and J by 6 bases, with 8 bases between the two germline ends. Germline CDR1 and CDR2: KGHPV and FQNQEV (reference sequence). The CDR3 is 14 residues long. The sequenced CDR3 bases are TGTGCCAGCAGTCTGAGGGGGGGTAATTCGCCCCTCTAC. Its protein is CASSLRGGNSPLY. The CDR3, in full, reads CASSLRGGNSPLYF.

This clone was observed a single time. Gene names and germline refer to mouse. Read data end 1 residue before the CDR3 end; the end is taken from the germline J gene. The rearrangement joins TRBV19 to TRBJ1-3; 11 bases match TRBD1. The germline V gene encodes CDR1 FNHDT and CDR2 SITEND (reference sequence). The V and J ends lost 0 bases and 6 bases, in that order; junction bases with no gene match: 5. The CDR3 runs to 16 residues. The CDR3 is CASSIAGTGGENTLYF. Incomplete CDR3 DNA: TGTGCCAGCAGTATAGCCGGGACAGGGGGGGAAAATACGCTCTAT.

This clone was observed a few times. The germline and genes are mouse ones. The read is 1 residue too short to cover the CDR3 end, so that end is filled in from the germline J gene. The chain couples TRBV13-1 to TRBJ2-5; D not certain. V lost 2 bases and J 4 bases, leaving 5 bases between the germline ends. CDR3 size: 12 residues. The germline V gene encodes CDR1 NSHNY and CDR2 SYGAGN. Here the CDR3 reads CASSEWEDTQYF. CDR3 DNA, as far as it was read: TGTGCCAGCAGTGAGTGGGAAGACACCCAGTAC.

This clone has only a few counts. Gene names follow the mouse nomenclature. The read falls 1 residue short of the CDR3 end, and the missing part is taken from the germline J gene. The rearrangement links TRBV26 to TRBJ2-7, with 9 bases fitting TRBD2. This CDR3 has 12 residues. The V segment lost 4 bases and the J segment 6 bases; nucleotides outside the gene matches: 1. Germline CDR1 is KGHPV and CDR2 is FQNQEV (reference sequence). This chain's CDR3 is CASSPLGGEQYF. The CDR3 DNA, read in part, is TGTGCCAGCAGTCCACTGGGGGGTGAACAGTAC.

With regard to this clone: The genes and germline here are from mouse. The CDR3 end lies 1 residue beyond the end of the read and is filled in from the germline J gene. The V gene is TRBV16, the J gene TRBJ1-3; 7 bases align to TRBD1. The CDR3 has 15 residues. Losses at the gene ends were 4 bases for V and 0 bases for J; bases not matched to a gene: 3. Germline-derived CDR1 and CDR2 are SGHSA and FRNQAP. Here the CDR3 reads CASSSGQNSGNTLYF. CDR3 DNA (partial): TGTGCAAGCAGCTCGGGACAGAATTCTGGAAATACGCTCTAT. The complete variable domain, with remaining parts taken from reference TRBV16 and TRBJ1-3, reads NAGVIQTPRHKVTGKGQEATLWCEPISGHSAVFWYRQTIVQGLEFLTYFRNQAPIDDSGMPKERFSAQMPNQSHSTLKIQSTQPQDSAVYLCASSSGQNSGNTLYFGEGSRLIVV.

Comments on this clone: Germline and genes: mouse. The CDR3 region is CASSLGLQNTLYF. The sequenced CDR3 bases are TGTGCCAGCAGTCTCGGACTGCAAAACACCTTGTAC. The chain couples TRBV26 to TRBJ2-4; tentative D call: TRBD2 (6 bases). Read coverage stops 1 residue before the CDR3 terminus; the germline J gene supplies the remainder. V was pared by 3 bases and J by 3 bases, with 7 bases between. Germline V gene data show CDR1 as KGHPV and CDR2 as FQNQEV (reference sequence). The CDR3 has 13 residues.

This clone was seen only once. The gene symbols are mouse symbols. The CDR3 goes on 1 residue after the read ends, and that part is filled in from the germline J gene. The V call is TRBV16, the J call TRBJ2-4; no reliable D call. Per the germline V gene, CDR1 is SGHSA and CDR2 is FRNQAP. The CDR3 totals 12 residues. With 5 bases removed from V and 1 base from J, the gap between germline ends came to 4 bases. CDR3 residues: CASSEGQNTLYF. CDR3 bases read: TGTGCAAGCAGCGAGGGTCAAAACACCTTGTAC. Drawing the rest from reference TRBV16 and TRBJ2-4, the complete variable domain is NAGVIQTPRHKVTGKGQEATLWCEPISGHSAVFWYRQTIVQGLEFLTYFRNQAPIDDSGMPKERFSAQMPNQSHSTLKIQSTQPQDSAVYLCASSEGQNTLYFGAGTRLSVL.

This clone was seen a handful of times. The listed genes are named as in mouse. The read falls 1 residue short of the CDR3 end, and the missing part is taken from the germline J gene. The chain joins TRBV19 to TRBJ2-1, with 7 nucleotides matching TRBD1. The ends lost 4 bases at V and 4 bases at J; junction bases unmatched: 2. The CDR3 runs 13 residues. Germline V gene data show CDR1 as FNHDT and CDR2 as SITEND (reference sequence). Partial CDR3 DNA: TGTGCCAGCAGTGGGGACAGTTATGCTGAGCAGTTC. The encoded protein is CASSGDSYAEQF. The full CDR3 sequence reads CASSGDSYAEQFF.

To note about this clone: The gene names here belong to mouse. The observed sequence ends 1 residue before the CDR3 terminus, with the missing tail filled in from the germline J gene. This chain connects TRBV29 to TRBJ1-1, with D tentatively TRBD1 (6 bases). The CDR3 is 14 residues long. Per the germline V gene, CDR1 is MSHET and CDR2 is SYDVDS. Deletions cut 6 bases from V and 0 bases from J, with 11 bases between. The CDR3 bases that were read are TGTGCTAGCAGACAGGGAAGGACAAACACAGAAGTCTTC. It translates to CASRQGRTNTEVF. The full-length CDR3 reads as CASRQGRTNTEVFF.